One sample yielded the 4 T cell receptor beta chains listed below, sequenced in a study of T cell responses to AZD1222 COVID-19 vaccine. Repertoires were generated with immunoSEQ multiplex PCR, while TCRdb's copy carries only in-frame clones and drops some. The sample gives over 85,000 clones, approximately 90% of which show up once; under 8.5% is in the top ten. Specimen: peripheral blood, collected on day 0 of AZD1222 vaccination. The receptors stem from an adult in good health.

The chain carries TRBV24-1 and TRBJ2-5, with TRBD1 matching 10 bases. V lost 4 bases, J lost 4 bases, and 2 bases stayed unmatched. This CDR3 spans 14 amino acids. Germline values: CDR1 KGHDR, CDR2 SFDVKD. For the CDR3, the DNA is TGTGCCACCAGTGAAGGGACAGGGGTAGAGACCCAGTACTTC. This gives the protein CATSEGTGVETQYF.

This chain links TRBV18 with TRBJ2-7, with 10 bases aligning to TRBD2. V shed 8 bases and J 4 bases; nucleotides not matched to a gene: 17. This CDR3 spans 17 amino acids. Germline loops: CDR1 KGHSH, CDR2 LQKENI. In DNA form, the CDR3 reads TGTGCCAGCACGATAACCGGTGTAGCGGGAGGTGGTTACGAGCAGTACTTC. Translation: CASTITGVAGGGYEQYF.

This clone was seen a few times. The chain carries TRBV7-2 and TRBJ1-3, with unresolved D. Trimming left V 2 bases short and J 0 bases short, with 14 bases between. The CDR3 loop spans 17 amino acids. Per the germline V gene, CDR1 is SGHTA and CDR2 is FQGNSA. The CDR3 loop reads CASSLKVGGISGNTIYF. The DNA for the CDR3 is TGTGCCAGCAGCTTAAAGGTGGGAGGGATCTCTGGAAACACCATATATTTT.

The chain's CDR3 is CASSRTSYEQYF. CDR3 in DNA: TGTGCCAGCAGCCGAACTAGTTACGAGCAGTACTTC. The chain combines TRBV12-3 or TRBV12-4 with TRBJ2-7, with D possibly matching TRBD2 (5 bases). The CDR3 loop spans 12 amino acids. V was pared by 6 bases and J by 4 bases, with 10 bases between.